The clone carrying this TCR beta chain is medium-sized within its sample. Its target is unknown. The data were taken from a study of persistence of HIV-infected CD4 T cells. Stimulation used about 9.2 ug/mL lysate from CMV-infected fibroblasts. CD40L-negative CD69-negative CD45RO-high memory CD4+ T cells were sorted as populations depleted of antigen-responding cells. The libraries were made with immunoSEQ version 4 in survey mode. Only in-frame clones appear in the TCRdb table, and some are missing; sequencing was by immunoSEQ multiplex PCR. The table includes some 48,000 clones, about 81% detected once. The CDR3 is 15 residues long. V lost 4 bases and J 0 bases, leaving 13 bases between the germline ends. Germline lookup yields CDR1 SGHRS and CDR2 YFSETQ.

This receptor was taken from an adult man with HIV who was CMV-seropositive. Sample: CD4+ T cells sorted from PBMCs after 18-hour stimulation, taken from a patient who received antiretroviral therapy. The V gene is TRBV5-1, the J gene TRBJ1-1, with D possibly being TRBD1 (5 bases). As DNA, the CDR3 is TGCGCCAGCAGCCTTACACAGGTCCTGAACACTGAAGCTTTCTTT. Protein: CASSLTQVLNTEAFF.